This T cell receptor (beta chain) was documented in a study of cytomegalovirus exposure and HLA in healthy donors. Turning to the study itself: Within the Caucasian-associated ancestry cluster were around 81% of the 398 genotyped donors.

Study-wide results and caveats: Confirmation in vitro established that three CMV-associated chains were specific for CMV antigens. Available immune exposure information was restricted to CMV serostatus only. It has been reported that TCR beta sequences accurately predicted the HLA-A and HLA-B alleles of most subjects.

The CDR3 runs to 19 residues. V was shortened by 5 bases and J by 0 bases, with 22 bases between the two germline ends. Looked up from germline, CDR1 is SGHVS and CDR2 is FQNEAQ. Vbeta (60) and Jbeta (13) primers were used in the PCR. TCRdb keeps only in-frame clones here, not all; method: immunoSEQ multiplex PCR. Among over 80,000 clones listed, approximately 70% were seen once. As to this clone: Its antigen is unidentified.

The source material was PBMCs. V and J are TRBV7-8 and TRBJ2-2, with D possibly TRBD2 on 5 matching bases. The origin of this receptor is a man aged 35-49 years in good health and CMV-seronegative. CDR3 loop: CASSLRVPPGFSNTGELFF. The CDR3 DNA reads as TGTGCCAGCAGCCTCCGGGTTCCCCCGGGGTTTTCGAACACCGGGGAGCTGTTTTTT.